This passage covers 2 T cell receptor beta chains from one sample sequenced in a study of shared clonotypes between healthy human individuals. Produced via immunoSEQ multiplex PCR; TCRdb's table is partial and in-frame only. The table records approximately 1.5 million clones, approximately 98.5% of them present only once. Sequencing was done on a sample of naive CD4+ T cells sorted from blood. Subset reported: CD45RA+ positively selected. These receptors all come from a man aged 25 to 40 in good health.

This chain joins TRBV9 and TRBJ2-1; TRBD2 aligns across 12 bases. V trimming: 3 bases; J trimming: 2 bases; junction bases outside the gene matches: 6. The CDR3 totals 17 residues. Per germline, CDR1 SGDLS and CDR2 YYNGEE. CDR3 nucleotide sequence: TGTGCCAGCAGCGCGACTAGCGGGAGTGTTCCCTACAATGAGCAGTTCTTC. This gives the protein CASSATSGSVPYNEQFF. Supplemented by reference TRBV9 and TRBJ2-1, the full variable domain reads DSGVTQTPKHLITATGQRVTLRCSPRSGDLSVYWYQQSLDQGLQFLIQYYNGEERAKGNILERFSAQQFPDLHSELNLSSLELGDSALYFCASSATSGSVPYNEQFFGPGTRLTVL.

Comments on this clone: This specimen includes other DNA sequences encoding the same CDR3. The J gene is TRBJ2-7, the V gene TRBV9; D is unresolved. The V gene's germline CDR1 is SGDLS and CDR2 YYNGEE. The CDR3 is 14 residues long. V shed 2 bases and J shed 0 bases, with 9 bases lying between them. The CDR3 DNA sequence: TGTGCCAGCAGCGTCGGTAGCACCTCCTACGAGCAGTACTTC. Residues: CASSVGSTSYEQYF.